Below, one T cell receptor beta chain is given with its context. The source of the sample is a study of blood T cell repertoires in COVID-19. Study at large: The United States, Italy and Spain supplied acute and convalescent COVID-19 samples.

Cohort allocation depended upon clinical history that participants reported. Participants classified as exposed had met a COVID-19 case within 2 weeks before study entry. V lost 2 bases, J lost 4 bases, and 14 bases lay in between. Per germline, CDR1 GTSNPN and CDR2 SVGIG (reference sequence). The CDR3 loop spans 15 amino acids. Original processing methods: Reference gene primer amplification gave nucleated cell count estimates. Assay used: immunoSEQ multiplex PCR; TCRdb lists only in-frame clones, some missing. The V and J calls and clone size come from that table; D and trimming were worked out from the DNA. The repertoire holds approximately 380,000 clones, with roughly 92% as singletons.

The clonotype was recovered from a middle-aged woman who had been exposed to COVID-19. The chain links TRBV30 to TRBJ1-4; D possibly corresponds to TRBD1 (5 bases). The sample was PBMCs or T cells enriched from blood (not recorded which). In DNA, the CDR3 is TGTGCCTGGAGTCCCCAAACAGGAATTAATGAAAAACTGTTTTTT. Amino acids: CAWSPQTGINEKLFF.